Sequencing of this T cell receptor beta chain was carried out in a study of cytomegalovirus exposure and HLA in healthy donors. About the research overall: About 85 million unique TCRs from HLA-typed donors were held in an early release of data. In terms of ancestry, the Caucasian-associated cluster contained around four fifths of the roughly 400 genotyped donors. General study findings and limits: Previous analysis showed most TCR beta V segments were productive about 87% or about 30% of the time.

PCR was performed using 60 Vbeta and 13 Jbeta primers. Assay: immunoSEQ multiplex PCR; the TCRdb copy retains only in-frame clones and omits some. The data show about 190,000 clones, roughly four fifths seen once. Comments on this clone: No antigen is known for it. An end of the junction differs from the germline gene, which may be a read error.

Donors showed nominal health when sampled, although they likely had unrecorded immune exposures. This CDR3 contains 17 residues. Germline CDR1 reads SGHRS; CDR2 reads YFSETQ. The genes are TRBV5-1 and TRBJ2-7; 11 positions match TRBD2. Sequencing was performed on PBMCs. This sequence originates from a woman aged 30 to 39 in good health and CMV-seropositive. Here the CDR3 reads CASSFDPTSGISHEQYF. The CDR3, as DNA: TGCGCCAGCAGCTTCGATCCGACTAGCGGGATCTCCCACGAGCAGTACTTC.